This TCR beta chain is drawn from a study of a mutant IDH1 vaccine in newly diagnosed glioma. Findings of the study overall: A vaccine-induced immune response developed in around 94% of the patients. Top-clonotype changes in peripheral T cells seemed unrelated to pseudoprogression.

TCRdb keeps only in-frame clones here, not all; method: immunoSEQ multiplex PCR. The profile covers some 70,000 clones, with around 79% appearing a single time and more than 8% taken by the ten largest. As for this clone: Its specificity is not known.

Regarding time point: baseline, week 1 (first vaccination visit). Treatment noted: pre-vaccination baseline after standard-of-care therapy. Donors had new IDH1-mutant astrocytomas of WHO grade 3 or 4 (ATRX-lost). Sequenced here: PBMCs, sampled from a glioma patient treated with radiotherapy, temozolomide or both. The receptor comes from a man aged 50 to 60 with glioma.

CDR3 protein: CASSIGGRIMGYTF. The CDR3 nucleotides read TGTGCCAGCAGCATAGGGGGACGGATTATGGGCTACACCTTC. The genes are TRBV7-2 and TRBJ1-2; maybe TRBD1 (6 bases). Looked up from germline, CDR1 is SGHTA and CDR2 is FQGNSA. The CDR3 loop spans 14 amino acids. The germline V and J ends were trimmed by 5 bases and 8 bases, with 18 bases remaining between them.